This T cell receptor (beta chain) was captured in a study of CD8+ T cells in alopecia areata. RNA extraction was followed by reverse transcription into cDNA, which acted as the sequencing template. The table came from immunoSEQ multiplex PCR; TCRdb's copy has only in-frame clones and leaves some out. The table records about 69,000 clones, roughly 60% of them present only once. The CDR3 runs to 14 residues. Looked up from germline, CDR1 is MNHEY and CDR2 is SVGAGI. With V trimmed by 6 bases and J by 2 bases, 6 bases remained unmatched. The sample in question was CD8+ T cells sorted from blood, obtained at week 0. This sequence originates from a human donor with alopecia areata. V is TRBV6-5 and J is TRBJ2-7, with 8 bases fitting TRBD2. The CDR3 DNA is TGTGCCAGCAGCCCCGGGACTAGGACCTACGAGCAGTACTTC. As protein: CASSPGTRTYEQYF.